The source of this T cell receptor beta chain is a study of T cell responses to AZD1222 COVID-19 vaccine. The germline V gene has CDR1 MGHRA and CDR2 YSYEKL. The CDR3 sequence is 17 residues long. The junction had 7 bases not matched to a gene; V was cut back by 1 base and J by 5 bases. Generated by immunoSEQ multiplex PCR, the TCRdb table keeps only in-frame clones and is missing some. The sample has roughly 100,000 clones, roughly 87% seen once. Sequenced material: peripheral blood, taken on day 0 of AZD1222 vaccination. The gene calls are TRBV4-1 and TRBJ2-2; 10 bases fit TRBD1. The TCR sequence derives from an adult in good health. In DNA form, the CDR3 reads TGCGCCAGCAGCCAAGGTGGGGGACAGGGGATTACCGGGGAGCTGTTTTTT. This gives the protein CASSQGGGQGITGELFF.